Below, 9 T cell receptor beta chains from the same sample are listed, as sequenced in a study of blood T cell repertoires in COVID-19. Sequencing used immunoSEQ multiplex PCR; TCRdb keeps in-frame clones, though not all of them. The sample includes about 69,000 clones, about four fifths of them seen just once. The sequenced sample consisted of peripheral blood. These receptors came from a human donor in a cohort sampled during active COVID-19.

The chain joins TRBV6-5 to TRBJ2-7; a possible D gene is TRBD2 (6 bases). The CDR3 is made up of 15 amino acids. V was pared by 7 bases and J by 2 bases, with 18 bases between. The germline V gene has CDR1 MNHEY and CDR2 SVGAGI. This CDR3 is CASKLGQGGTYEQYF. The CDR3 DNA reads as TGTGCCAGCAAGTTAGGCCAGGGAGGAACCTACGAGCAGTACTTC.

The chain employs TRBV3-1 (or the pseudogene TRBV3-2) and TRBJ2-2, with D unclear. The CDR3 contains 15 residues. V was pared by 1 base and J by 3 bases, with 9 bases between. Germline V gene lookup returns CDR1 LGHDT and CDR2 YNNKEL (reference sequence). CDR3 DNA sequence: TGTGCCAGCAGCCAAGGATACGAGTACACCGGGGAGCTGTTTTTT. Amino acids: CASSQGYEYTGELFF.

V and J are TRBV28 and TRBJ1-2; D is undetermined. CDR1 is MDHEN and CDR2 is SYDVKM in the germline V gene. V was pared by 4 bases and J by 3 bases, with 12 bases between. The CDR3 spans 14 residues. The CDR3: CASSSGSTYYGYTF. CDR3 bases: TGTGCCAGCAGTTCAGGATCTACCTACTATGGCTACACCTTC.

This chain connects TRBV3-1 (or the pseudogene TRBV3-2) to TRBJ2-3, with 8 nucleotides matching TRBD2. CDR3 size: 17 residues. Germline CDR1 LGHDT, CDR2 YNNKEL (reference sequence). The V gene end was trimmed by 2 bases and the J gene end by 4 bases; junction bases not matched to a gene: 11. The CDR3 sequence: CASSQRPGGGVSDTQYF. CDR3 nucleotide sequence: TGTGCCAGCAGCCAACGCCCCGGGGGGGGCGTATCAGATACGCAGTATTTT.

This clone was seen just once. The V call is TRBV7-2, the J call TRBJ1-1; TRBD1 might be the D (5 bases). Trimming shortened V by 6 bases and J by 1 base, and 12 bases separated the two germline ends. The CDR3 contains 14 residues. Germline values: CDR1 SGHTA, CDR2 FQGNSA. CDR3 nucleotides: TGTGCCAGCAGGGTCCGGGGGGAGAACACTGAAGCTTTCTTT. Its translation: CASRVRGENTEAFF. The complete variable domain, with remaining parts taken from reference TRBV7-2 and TRBJ1-1, reads GAGVSQSPSNKVTEKGKDVELRCDPISGHTALYWYRQSLGQGLEFLIYFQGNSAPDKSGLPSDRFSAERTGGSVSTLTIQRTQQEDSAVYLCASRVRGENTEAFFGQGTRLTVV.

The chain links TRBV7-2 to TRBJ2-7, with 8 bases aligning to TRBD1. V lost 2 bases and J lost 2; bases outside the gene matches: 2. CDR1 is SGHTA and CDR2 is FQGNSA in the germline V gene. The CDR3 consists of 14 residues. The CDR3 sequence: CASSLPDRAYEQYF. The CDR3 DNA sequence: TGTGCCAGCAGCTTACCGGACAGGGCCTACGAGCAGTACTTC.

The chain recombines TRBV3-1 (or the pseudogene TRBV3-2) with TRBJ2-7; a possible D gene is TRBD1 (6 bases). Germline V gene sequence: CDR1 LGHDT, CDR2 YNNKEL (reference sequence). V gave up 1 base and J gave up 2 bases, with 9 bases separating them. This CDR3 has 14 amino acids. The CDR3 DNA follows: TGTGCCAGCAGCCAAGTACAGGGTCCCTACGAGCAGTACTTC. It is translated as CASSQVQGPYEQYF.

The V call is TRBV3-1 (or the pseudogene TRBV3-2), the J call TRBJ1-2; 7 bases fit TRBD1. With 4 bases clipped from V and 0 bases from J, the junction kept 2 bases outside the gene matches. Looked up from germline, CDR1 is LGHDT and CDR2 is YNNKEL (reference sequence). The CDR3 totals 14 residues. CDR3 sequence (DNA): TGTGCCAGCAGCCCACAGGGGTCTAACTATGGCTACACCTTC. Amino acids: CASSPQGSNYGYTF.

This rearrangement joins TRBV6-6 to TRBJ1-2; maybe TRBD1 (6 bases). Germline loops: CDR1 MNHNY, CDR2 SVGAGI (reference sequence). CDR3 size: 13 residues. Trimming left V 5 bases short and J 8 bases short, with 15 bases between. DNA of the CDR3: TGTGCCAGCAGTGACCCACAGGGATTCGGCTACACCTTC. Translated, it gives CASSDPQGFGYTF.